What follows is one T cell receptor (beta chain) and its context. Its antigen is as yet unknown. This entry is derived from a study of cytomegalovirus exposure and HLA in healthy donors. Trimming cost V 4 bases and J 3 bases; bases outside gene matches: 11. CDR1 and CDR2 (germline): SGHNT, YYREEE (reference sequence). CDR3 length: 16 residues. TCRdb keeps only in-frame clones here, not all; method: immunoSEQ multiplex PCR. The data hold some 120,000 clones, with over 85% observed a single time. Study-level findings and limits: Cytomegalovirus association was listed for 164 TCR beta chains.

What was sequenced was PBMCs. The chain joins TRBV5-4 to TRBJ2-5, with TRBD2 identical over 8 bases. This receptor was taken from a woman under 30 in good health and CMV-seronegative. CDR3: CASSLLGLVREETQYF. The CDR3 DNA sequence: TGTGCCAGCAGCCTTCTGGGACTAGTCAGGGAAGAGACCCAGTACTTC. The full variable domain, rest sourced from reference TRBV5-4 and TRBJ2-5, is ETGVTQSPTHLIKTRGQQVTLRCSSQSGHNTVSWYQQALGQGPQFIFQYYREEENGRGNFPPRFSGLQFPNYSSELNVNALELDDSALYLCASSLLGLVREETQYFGPGTRLLVL.